The sequence of this T cell receptor beta chain was determined in a study of control samples from healthy donors and cancer patients. The assay was immunoSEQ multiplex PCR, and TCRdb's table has in-frame clones only and misses some. The repertoire holds some 120,000 clones, with about 88% as singletons. Per germline, CDR1 SGHRS and CDR2 YFSETQ. Trimming at V came to 0 bases and at J to 6 bases, leaving 6 bases not matched to a gene. The CDR3 is 16 residues long. This rearrangement joins TRBV5-1 to TRBJ2-1; 10 nucleotides align to TRBD2. What was sequenced was blood. This receptor was taken from a man aged 50-60 years in good health. CDR3 in amino acids: CASSLGASGGINEQFF. CDR3 bases: TGCGCCAGCAGCTTGGGGGCTAGCGGGGGTATCAATGAGCAGTTCTTC. Variable domain in full (rest from reference TRBV5-1 and TRBJ2-1): KAGVTQTPRYLIKTRGQQVTLSCSPISGHRSVSWYQQTPGQGLQFLFEYFSETQRNKGNFPGRFSGRQFSNSRSEMNVSTLELGDSALYLCASSLGASGGINEQFFGPGTRLTVL.